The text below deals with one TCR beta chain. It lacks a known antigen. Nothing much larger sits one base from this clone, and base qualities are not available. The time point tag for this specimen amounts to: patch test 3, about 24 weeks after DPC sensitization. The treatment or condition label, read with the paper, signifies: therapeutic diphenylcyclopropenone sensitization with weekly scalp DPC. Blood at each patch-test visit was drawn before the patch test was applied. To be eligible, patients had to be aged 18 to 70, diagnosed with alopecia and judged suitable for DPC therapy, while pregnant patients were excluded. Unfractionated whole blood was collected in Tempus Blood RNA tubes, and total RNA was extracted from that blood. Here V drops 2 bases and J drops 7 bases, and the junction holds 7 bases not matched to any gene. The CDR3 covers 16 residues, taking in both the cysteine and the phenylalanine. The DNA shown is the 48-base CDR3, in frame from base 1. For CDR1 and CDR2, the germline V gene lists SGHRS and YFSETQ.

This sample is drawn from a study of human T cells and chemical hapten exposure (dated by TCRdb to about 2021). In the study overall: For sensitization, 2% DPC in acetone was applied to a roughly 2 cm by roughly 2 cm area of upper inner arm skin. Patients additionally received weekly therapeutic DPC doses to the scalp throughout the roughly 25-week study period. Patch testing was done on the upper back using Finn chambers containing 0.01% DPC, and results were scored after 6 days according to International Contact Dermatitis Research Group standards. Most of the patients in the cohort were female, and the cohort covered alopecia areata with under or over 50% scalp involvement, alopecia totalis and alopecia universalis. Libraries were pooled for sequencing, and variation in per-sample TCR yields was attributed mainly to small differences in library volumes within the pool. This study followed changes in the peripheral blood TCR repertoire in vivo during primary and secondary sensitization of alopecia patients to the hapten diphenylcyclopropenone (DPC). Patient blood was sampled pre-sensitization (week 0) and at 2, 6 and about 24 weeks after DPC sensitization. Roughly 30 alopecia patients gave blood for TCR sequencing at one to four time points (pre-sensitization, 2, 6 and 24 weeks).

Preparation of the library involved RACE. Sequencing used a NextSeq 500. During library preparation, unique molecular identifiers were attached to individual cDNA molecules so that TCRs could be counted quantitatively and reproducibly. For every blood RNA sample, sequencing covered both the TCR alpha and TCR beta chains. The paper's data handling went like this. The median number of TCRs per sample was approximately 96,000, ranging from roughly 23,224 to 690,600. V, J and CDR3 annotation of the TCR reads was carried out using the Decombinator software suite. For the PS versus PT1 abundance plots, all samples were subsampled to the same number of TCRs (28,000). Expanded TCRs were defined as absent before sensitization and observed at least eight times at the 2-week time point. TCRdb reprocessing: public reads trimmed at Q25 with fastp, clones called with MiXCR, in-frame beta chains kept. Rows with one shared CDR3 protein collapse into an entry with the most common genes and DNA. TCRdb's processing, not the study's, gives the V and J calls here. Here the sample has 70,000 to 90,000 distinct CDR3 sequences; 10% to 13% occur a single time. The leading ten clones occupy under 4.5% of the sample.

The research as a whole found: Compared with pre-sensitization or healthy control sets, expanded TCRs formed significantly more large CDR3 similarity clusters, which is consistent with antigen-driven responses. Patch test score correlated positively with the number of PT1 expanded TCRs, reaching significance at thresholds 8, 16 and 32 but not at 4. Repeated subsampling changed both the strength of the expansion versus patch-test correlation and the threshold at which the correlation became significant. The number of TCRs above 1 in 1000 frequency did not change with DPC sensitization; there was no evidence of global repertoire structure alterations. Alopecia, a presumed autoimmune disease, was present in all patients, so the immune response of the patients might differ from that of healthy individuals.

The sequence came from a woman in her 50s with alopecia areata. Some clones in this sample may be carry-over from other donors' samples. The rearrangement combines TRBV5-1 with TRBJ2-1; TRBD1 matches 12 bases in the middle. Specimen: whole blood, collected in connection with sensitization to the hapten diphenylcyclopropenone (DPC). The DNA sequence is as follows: TGCGCCAGCAGCTTTAGGTGGGACAGGGGGCGGAATGAGCAGTTCTTC. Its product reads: CASSFRWDRGRNEQFF.